This T cell receptor beta chain was observed in a study of T cells in Graves' hyperthyroidism and ophthalmopathy (dated by TCRdb to between 2018 and 2021). Context from the whole study: Peripheral blood was sampled at the time of initial diagnosis, prior to any treatment. The paper reports TCR Vbeta CDR3 sequencing of 140 or so peripheral blood samples: some 41 ophthalmopathy, approximately 74 hyperthyroidism and around 17 progressor patients. A discovery cohort of about a hundred patients, about 40 with Graves' ophthalmopathy and approximately 57 with stable Graves' hyperthyroidism, was used to find distinguishing TCR V-J signatures. An independent validation cohort of around 19 hyperthyroidism patients and approximately 17 patients who later progressed to ophthalmopathy tested prospective prediction of ophthalmopathy. The 75 to 100 discovery patients were randomly divided into training and test sets at a 7:3 ratio. The study also compared thyroid tissue and blood T-cell repertoires from several Graves' hyperthyroidism patients. Following sampling, methimazole starting at 30 mg daily was given to hyperthyroidism patients, and high-dose intravenous methylprednisolone was given to ophthalmopathy patients.

Graves' hyperthyroidism was defined as stable when no progression to ophthalmopathy occurred over 18 months of follow-up. Hyperthyroidism patients were newly diagnosed, with disease duration under 2 months, and aged 18 to 65 years. Patients with uncontrolled infections, other autoimmune diseases, pregnancy or lactation were excluded. Clinical symptoms, serum thyroxine and TRAb, thyroid ultrasound, and orbital computed tomography formed the basis for the diagnoses. PBMCs were isolated from about 10 ml of fresh peripheral blood by Ficoll-Paque density gradient centrifugation. Total RNA was extracted with Trizol reagent, and quality was checked on an Agilent 2100 Bioanalyzer. Amplification of TCR beta CDR3 regions was carried out from RNA transcripts. The first round of RT-PCR for the TCR CDR3 was performed with the HTBI primer set and the Qiagen OneStep RT-PCR kit. The libraries were constructed in a second round of multiplex PCR and then size-selected and purified. The libraries were sequenced on an Illumina HiSeq2000 using paired-end 100 bp reads. Regarding the original processing steps: SOAPnuke was used to process the raw data, removing reads that contained adapters or uncalled bases, had a mean Phred below 15, or lacked an exact match to the constant primer or identifier. COPE v1.2.5 was used to merge high-quality paired reads, and clonotypes were defined as unique nucleotide sequences. MiTCR v1.1 was used to align the clonotypes against IMGT TRBV, TRBD and TRBJ reference segments. Only V-J combinations with frequency above 0.0001, covering 99.2% of repertoires, were analysed. A TCS score was defined as the ratio of F50 (clonal expansion) to E x V (chaos), with BLOSUM62-based TCRdist applied between CDR3 peptides within each V-J. Welch's t-statistics and random forest reduced 500 to 550 V-J features to about 13, which were used in a naive Bayes classifier (R e1071). The raw public reads went through TCRdb reprocessing: fastp at Q25, MiXCR clone calling, in-frame beta chains kept. One record per CDR3 amino acid sequence lists the most common genes and DNA. TCRdb assigned the V and J calls; the authors' analysis was not used. The sample table lists 500,000 to 650,000 distinct CDR3 sequences, around 15% of them with a count of one. About 15% of the sample lies in the top ten.

The CDR3 holds 17 amino acids from the cysteine to the phenylalanine. Kept here is only the CDR3 DNA, which spans 51 bases and is read in frame from base 1. Relative to germline, V is 5 bases shorter and J is 0 bases shorter, with 19 bases between their ends. CDR1 and CDR2 are read off the germline V gene (reference sequence) as DFQATT and SNEGSKA. The full study reports these points: In validation, progression to ophthalmopathy was predicted by the model with around 71% sensitivity and 72.22% specificity, a median of approximately 6.5 months before onset. Most expanded thyroid clonotypes (frequency above 0.001) were also detected in blood, suggesting blood repertoires may reflect thyroid immune responses. Sample size was not statistically predetermined, and investigators were not blinded to group allocation. A 13 V-J signature model separated ophthalmopathy from stable hyperthyroidism, with nearly 90% sensitivity and about 81% specificity in cross-validation and 80%/75% in testing.

This clonotype was recorded at least ten times. The antigen it binds to is not known. Base qualities are not recorded, but no much larger clone differs from it by a single base. This sequence originates from a woman between 35 and 50 years old with Graves' hyperthyroidism. The chain uses TRBV20-1 and TRBJ2-2; TRBD1 might be the D gene, on 6 matching bases. Sequencing was carried out using blood. The DNA sequence reads TGCAGTGCTGGCCTATCCAACAGGGTCGCGAACACCGGGGAGCTGTTTTTT. Translated, it gives CSAGLSNRVANTGELFF.